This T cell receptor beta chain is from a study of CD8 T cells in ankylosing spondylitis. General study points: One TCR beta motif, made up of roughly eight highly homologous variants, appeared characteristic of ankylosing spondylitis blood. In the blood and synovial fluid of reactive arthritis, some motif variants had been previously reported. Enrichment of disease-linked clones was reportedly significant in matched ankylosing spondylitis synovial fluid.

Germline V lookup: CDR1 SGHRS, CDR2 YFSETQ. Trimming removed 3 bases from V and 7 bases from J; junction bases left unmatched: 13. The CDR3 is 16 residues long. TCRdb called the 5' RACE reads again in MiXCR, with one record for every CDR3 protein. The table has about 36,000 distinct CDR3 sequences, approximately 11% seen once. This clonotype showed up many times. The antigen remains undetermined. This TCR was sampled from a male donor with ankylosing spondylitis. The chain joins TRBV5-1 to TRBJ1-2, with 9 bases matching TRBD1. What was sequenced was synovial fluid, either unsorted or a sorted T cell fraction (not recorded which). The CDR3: CASSSDPGTGFSGYTF. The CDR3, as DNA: TGCGCCAGCAGCTCCGACCCTGGGACAGGGTTCTCTGGCTACACCTTC.